What follows describes a single T cell receptor beta chain. Antigen unknown. Genomic DNA acted as the template from which TCR beta VDJ combination and CDR3 sequence profiling were carried out. MiXCR was run by TCRdb on the reads, yielding one entry per CDR3 protein. The table records around 140,000 distinct CDR3 sequences, roughly two fifths of them present only once. The data are from a study of CD8+CD57+ T cells in acquired aplastic anemia. Looking at the study overall: Each DNA sample taken from sorted CD4+ and CD8+ cells came to about 3.4 ug on average. The study obtained approximately 11 million reads on average for CD4+ cells from healthy donors.

Overall study results and limits: Patients were compared with controls for CD8+ Simpson's diversity, and no significant difference emerged. Common to patients and controls were about 31 CD8+ CDR3 sequences.

The sequence was obtained from a human donor in good health, serving as a control. Specimen: sorted CD4+, CD8+, or CD8+CD57+ T cells (not recorded which) from PBMCs.

The CDR3 DNA reads as TGTGCCATCAGTGAGGAAGGGACAGGGGTCTCTGGCTACACCTTC. Protein sequence: CAISEEGTGVSGYTF. The chain links TRBV10-3 to TRBJ1-2, with 10 bases aligning to TRBD1. The length of the CDR3 is 15 residues. Germline V lookup: CDR1 ENHRY, CDR2 SYGVKD. Trimming at V came to 2 bases and at J to 7 bases, leaving 7 bases not matched to a gene.